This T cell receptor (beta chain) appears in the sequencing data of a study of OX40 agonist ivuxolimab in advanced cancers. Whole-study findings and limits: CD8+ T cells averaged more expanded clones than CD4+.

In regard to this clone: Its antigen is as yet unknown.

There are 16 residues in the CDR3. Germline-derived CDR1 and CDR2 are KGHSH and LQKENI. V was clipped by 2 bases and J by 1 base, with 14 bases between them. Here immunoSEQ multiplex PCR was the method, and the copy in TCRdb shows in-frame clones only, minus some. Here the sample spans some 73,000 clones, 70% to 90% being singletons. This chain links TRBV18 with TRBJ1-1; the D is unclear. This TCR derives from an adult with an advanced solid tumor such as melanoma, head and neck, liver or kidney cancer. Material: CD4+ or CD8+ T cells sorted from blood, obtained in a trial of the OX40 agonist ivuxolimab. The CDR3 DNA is TGTGCCAGCTCACCATTAGACACACTATGGAACACTGAAGCTTTCTTT. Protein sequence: CASSPLDTLWNTEAFF. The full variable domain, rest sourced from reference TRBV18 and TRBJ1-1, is NAGVMQNPRHLVRRRGQEARLRCSPMKGHSHVYWYRQLPEEGLKFMVYLQKENIIDESGMPKERFSAEFPKEGPSILRIQQVVRGDSAAYFCASSPLDTLWNTEAFFGQGTRLTVV.